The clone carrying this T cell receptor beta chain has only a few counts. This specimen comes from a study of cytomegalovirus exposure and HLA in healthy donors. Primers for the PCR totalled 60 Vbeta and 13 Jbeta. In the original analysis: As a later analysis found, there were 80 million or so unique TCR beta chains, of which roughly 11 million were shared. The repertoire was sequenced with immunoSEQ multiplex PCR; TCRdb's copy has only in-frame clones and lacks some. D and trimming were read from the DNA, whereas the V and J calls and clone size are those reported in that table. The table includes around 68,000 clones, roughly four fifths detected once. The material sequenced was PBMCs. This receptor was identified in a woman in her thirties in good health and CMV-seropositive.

For the CDR3, the DNA is TGTGCCAGCAGTTTCCTCAGCGGGGGAGGCTACACCTTC. Its protein product is CASSFLSGGGYTF. This chain uses TRBV6-5 with TRBJ1-2, with a weak D call TRBD1 (5 bases). The V and J ends lost 4 bases and 8 bases respectively, with 14 bases between them. The CDR3 has 13 residues. Germline assignment: CDR1 MNHEY and CDR2 SVGAGI.